The present entry profiles one T cell receptor (beta chain) with its context. No antigen is known for it. CDR3 length: 13 residues. CDR1 is SGHRS, CDR2 YFSETQ, per germline. The V end was cut by 7 bases, the J end by 3 bases, with 10 bases between. Produced via immunoSEQ multiplex PCR; TCRdb's table is partial and in-frame only. This table holds approximately 420,000 clones, around nine tenths found once. This entry comes from a study of Ad26.COV2.S vaccination and SARS-CoV-2 variants. Study in general: The trial was COV1001 and the donor's arm was Ad26.COV2.S. Intramuscularly, Ad26.COV2.S was given either once or twice, 56 days apart. General study points: Breadth of non-spike TCRs did not differ between vaccinees and placebo recipients. An underestimation of total T cell responses may have resulted from the TCR breadth and depth analyses.

Treatment indicated: about 20 received Ad26.COV2.S at low or high dose, single or two shots; five or six received placebo; per-sample allocation not given. Sampling occurred on day 63 after the first vaccine or placebo injection. The rearrangement links TRBV5-1 to TRBJ1-4, with D hard to call. The clonotype comes from a person aged 18-60 years who received the Ad26.COV2.S COVID-19 vaccine or a placebo. This material consisted of peripheral blood, taken in a trial of Ad26.COV2.S vaccine versus placebo. CDR3 residues: CASGVGPNEKLFF. For the CDR3, the DNA is TGCGCCAGCGGTGTAGGTCCTAATGAAAAACTGTTTTTT.